Following are 9 T cell receptor beta chains from one sample sequenced in a study of T cells after yellow fever vaccination. Using its own MiXCR run on the 5' RACE reads, TCRdb lists one record per CDR3 protein. The sample lists 550,000 or so distinct CDR3 sequences; 15% to 20% were seen once. The sample consisted of PBMCs, taken 15 days after the yellow fever booster vaccination. The receptor set was obtained from a man aged 25 to 45 who received the YFV17D yellow fever vaccine.

In its sample, this clonotype was seen a few times. The chain links TRBV27 to TRBJ2-7, with a weak D call TRBD2 (5 bases). V lost 3 bases, J lost 0 bases, and 12 bases lay in between. The CDR3 extends over 15 amino acids. Germline V gives CDR1 MNHEY, CDR2 SMNVEV (reference sequence). CDR3 sequence: CASSFQAASSYEQYF. In DNA, the CDR3 is TGTGCCAGCAGTTTTCAAGCGGCCTCCTCCTACGAGCAGTACTTC.

The chain combines TRBV10-3 with TRBJ2-7; the D is unclear. The CDR3 covers 15 residues. The V end was cut by 2 bases, the J end by 0 bases, with 11 bases between. CDR1 is ENHRY, CDR2 SYGVKD, per germline. CDR3 protein: CAISEAESASYEQYF. CDR3 coding DNA: TGTGCCATCAGTGAGGCGGAGTCCGCCTCCTACGAGCAGTACTTC.

The gene calls are TRBV12-3 or TRBV12-4 and TRBJ2-3; D is perhaps TRBD1 or TRBD2 (5 bases each). This CDR3 contains 15 residues. The germline V and J ends were trimmed by 6 bases and 1 base, with 14 bases remaining between them. CDR3 amino acids: CASSRDGVRTDTQYF. CDR3 DNA sequence: TGTGCCAGCAGCAGGGACGGTGTACGCACAGATACGCAGTATTTT.

The rearrangement joins TRBV4-3 to TRBJ1-2; 7 nucleotides match TRBD1. V shed 0 bases, J shed 8 bases, and the junction held 9 bases outside the gene matches. The CDR3 has 15 residues. In germline, CDR1 is LGHNA, CDR2 YSLEER. The CDR3 sequence: CASSQDYRGGDGYTF. The CDR3 DNA is TGCGCCAGCAGCCAAGACTACAGGGGAGGCGACGGCTACACCTTC.

This clonotype was seen a handful of times. This sequence joins TRBV3-1 and TRBJ2-6; D remains unclear. The CDR3 spans 14 residues. Germline V gene data show CDR1 as LGHDT and CDR2 as YNNKEL (reference sequence). V lost 1 base and J 2 bases, leaving 3 bases between the germline ends. This chain's CDR3 is CASSQAPGANVLTF. The CDR3 coding sequence is TGTGCCAGCAGCCAAGCTCCTGGGGCCAACGTCCTGACTTTC.

This clonotype was seen a few times. The V gene is TRBV4-3, the J gene TRBJ2-1; possibly TRBD2 for D (5 bases). CDR1 and CDR2 from the germline V gene are LGHNA and YSLEER. Deletions cut 0 bases from V and 3 bases from J, with 6 bases between. This CDR3 spans 14 amino acids. The CDR3 coding sequence is TGCGCCAGCAGCCAAGATAGCGTCTACAATGAGCAGTTCTTC. Amino acids: CASSQDSVYNEQFF.

This clonotype was picked up a small number of times. This CDR3 is CASSSATGQGWGNEQFF. CDR3 in DNA: TGCGCCAGCAGCTCAGCCACCGGACAGGGTTGGGGCAATGAGCAGTTCTTC. The chain recombines TRBV5-1 with TRBJ2-1; 8 bases fit TRBD1. Germline assignment: CDR1 SGHRS and CDR2 YFSETQ. After removal of 3 bases from V and 6 bases from J, the junction contained 14 bases not matched to a gene. There are 17 residues in the CDR3.

The CDR3 sequence: CSAAGRPYEQYF. The CDR3 DNA sequence: TGCAGTGCTGCTGGCAGGCCCTACGAGCAGTACTTC. The chain has TRBV20-1 and TRBJ2-7; no definite D call. Trimming left V 5 bases short and J 2 bases short, with 10 bases between. The CDR3 sequence is 12 residues long. Germline CDR1 reads DFQATT; CDR2 reads SNEGSKA (reference sequence).

This clonotype was counted a few times. A junction end diverges from the germline sequence, so it may reflect a read error. In nucleotides, the CDR3 is TGTGCCAGCAGCAAAGACAGGGGATATACTGAAGCTTTCTTT. Protein sequence: CASSKDRGYTEAFF. V usage is TRBV14 and J usage is TRBJ1-1; 8 nucleotides match TRBD1. Germline CDR1 is SGHDN and CDR2 is FVKESK. The length of the CDR3 is 14 residues.